This TCR beta chain stems from a study of shared clonotypes between healthy human individuals. Repertoires were generated with immunoSEQ multiplex PCR, while TCRdb's copy carries only in-frame clones and drops some. Here the sample spans some 2,000,000 clones, 95% being singletons. Points from the study as a whole: Naive subsets generally had larger estimated richness than memory subsets. It was the few donors that limited the genetic and exposure-history diversity represented.

The CDR3 has 17 residues. Note on this clone: The antigen remains undetermined.

This rearrangement joins TRBV21-1 to TRBJ2-7; the table's D call TRBD2 went unverified against the DNA. TRBV21-1 represents a pseudogene. This sequence originates from a man between 18 and 35 years old in good health. Material for sequencing was naive CD4+ T cells sorted from blood. The subset denotes: CD45RA+ positively selected. CDR3 loop: CASRAGLAGDYPYEQYF. Written as DNA, the CDR3 is TGTGCCAGCAGAGCCGGCCTAGCGGGAGATTACCCCTACGAGCAGTACTTC.